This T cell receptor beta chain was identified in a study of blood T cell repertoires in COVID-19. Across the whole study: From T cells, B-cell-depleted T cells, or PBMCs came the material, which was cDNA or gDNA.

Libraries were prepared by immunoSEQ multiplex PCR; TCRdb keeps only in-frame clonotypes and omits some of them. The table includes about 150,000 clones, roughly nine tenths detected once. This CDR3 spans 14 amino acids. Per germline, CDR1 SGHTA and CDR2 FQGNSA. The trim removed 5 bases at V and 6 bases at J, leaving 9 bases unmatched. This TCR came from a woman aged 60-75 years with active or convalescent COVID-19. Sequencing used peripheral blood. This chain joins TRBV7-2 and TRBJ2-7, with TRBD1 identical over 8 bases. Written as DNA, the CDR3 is TGTGCCAGCAGCCTCGGACAGGGTTCGGCCGAGCAGTACTTC. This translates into CASSLGQGSAEQYF.